A selection of T cell receptor beta chains follows, all from one sample in a study of cytomegalovirus exposure and HLA in healthy donors. TCRdb's copy holds only in-frame clones and misses some; the assay was immunoSEQ multiplex PCR. The sample includes under 200,000 clones, about four fifths of them seen just once. Sequenced: PBMCs. These receptors all come from a middle-aged man in good health and CMV-seropositive. Both conserved end residues are part of each CDR3. D genes are given only for firm matches. Not all rows give a size; the values are once, few, many and, for expanded clones, a class.

D gene | clone size | J gene | V gene | CDR3 DNA | CDR3 protein
. | . | TRBJ2-3 | TRBV29-1 | TGCAGCGTCCTCCCCAGGTCGGGGGAAACAGATACGCAGTATTTT | CSVLPRSGETDTQYF
TRBD1 | . | TRBJ2-7 | TRBV9 | TGTGCCAGCAGCTTCGGGGGACAGGGTATCCACGAGCAGTACTTC | CASSFGGQGIHEQYF
. | . | TRBJ1-4 | TRBV4-3 | TGCGCCAGCAGCCAAGATAAGGGGTGGAATGAAAAACTGTTTTTT | CASSQDKGWNEKLFF
. | . | TRBJ1-2 | TRBV19 | TGTGCCAGTAGTGGGCCCGGAGGTTATGGCTACACCTTC | CASSGPGGYGYTF
TRBD2 | . | TRBJ2-3 | TRBV27 | TGTGCCAGCAGTCGACCCGGGACTAGCGGGACCTCCACAGATACGCAGTATTTT | CASSRPGTSGTSTDTQYF
. | . | TRBJ2-7 | TRBV27 | TGTGCCAGCAGCCCTGTGGAGGCCTACGAGCAGTACTTC | CASSPVEAYEQYF
. | . | TRBJ2-7 | TRBV5-6 | TGTGCCAGCAGCCCCTATGGTAGCGGAATACACTACGAGCAGTACTTC | CASSPYGSGIHYEQYF
. | . | TRBJ1-2 | TRBV5-4 | TGTGCCAGCAGCTCCGACAGGTCCTATCGGGGCTACACCTTC | CASSSDRSYRGYTF
. | . | TRBJ2-7 | TRBV28 | TGTGCCAGCAGTTCGGGACTCTGGGCCTACGAGCAGTACTTC | CASSSGLWAYEQYF
TRBD2 | . | TRBJ2-1 | TRBV11-2 | TGTGCCAGCAGCAACTTAGCGGGAGGGGACAATGAGCAGTTCTTC | CASSNLAGGDNEQFF
. | few | TRBJ1-1 | TRBV7-8 | TGTGCCAGCAGCCCAGGCAGGGTGATCGCTGAAGCTTTCTTT | CASSPGRVIAEAFF
TRBD2 | . | TRBJ2-7 | TRBV29-1 | TGCAGCGTTTCAACGGGAGGGTCCACCTACGAGCAGTACTTC | CSVSTGGSTYEQYF
TRBD1 | . | TRBJ1-2 | TRBV9 | TGTGCCAGCAGCTCCGGGACAGGGGGCAACTATGGCTACACCTTC | CASSSGTGGNYGYTF
. | . | TRBJ1-2 | TRBV6-1 | TGTGCCAGCAGTGAGCGGGGAGGTGGCTACACCTTC | CASSERGGGYTF
TRBD2 | . | TRBJ2-1 | TRBV7-2 | TGTGCCAGCGGGGGCGGGAGGGCCGGGGCGCACAATGAGCAGTTCTTC | CASGGGRAGAHNEQFF
. | . | TRBJ2-2 | TRBV15 | TGTGCCACCAGCAGAGAGCATTTGGGGGGAGGTGGCGGGGAGCTGTTTTTT | CATSREHLGGGGGELFF
. | . | TRBJ1-1 | TRBV5-8 | TGTGCCAGCAGCCAGGGTGTAGACAGGTTTTCTGAAGCTTTCTTT | CASSQGVDRFSEAFF
. | . | TRBJ1-4 | TRBV5-1 | TGCGCCAGCAGCCAGCGGGACACATTAAATGAAAAACTGTTTTTT | CASSQRDTLNEKLFF
TRBD1 | once | TRBJ1-5 | TRBV6-1 | TGTGCCAGCAGATCGGACAGGAATAGCCATCAGCCCCAGCATTTT | CASRSDRNSHQPQHF
. | few | TRBJ2-1 | TRBV30 | TGTGCCTGGAGTAGACTGGTCAATGAGCAGTTCTTC | CAWSRLVNEQFF
. | . | TRBJ1-3 | TRBV2 | TGTGCCAGCAAAGCCGATAACTCTGGAAACACCATATATTTT | CASKADNSGNTIYF
. | . | TRBJ2-7 | TRBV6-5 | TGTGCCAGCAGAACTAACTACGAGCAGTACTTC | CASRTNYEQYF
. | . | TRBJ2-1 | TRBV4-2 | TGTGCCAGCAGCCTAGGGGGACCCAATGAGCAGTTCTTC | CASSLGGPNEQFF
TRBD2 | once | TRBJ2-1 | TRBV4-1 | TGCGCCAGCAGCCCCCAAGGAGCGGGAGGGTACAATGAGCAGTTCTTC | CASSPQGAGGYNEQFF
. | . | TRBJ2-3 | TRBV5-1 | TGCGCCAGCAGCTTGAACGGTGGAGGCACAGATACGCAGTATTTT | CASSLNGGGTDTQYF
. | . | TRBJ2-1 | TRBV7-9 | TGTGCCAGCAGCCGGGACATTAATGAGCAGTTCTTC | CASSRDINEQFF
TRBD2 | . | TRBJ2-1 | TRBV10-3 | TGTGCCACGGGGGGGGACAATGAGCAGTTCTTC | CATGGDNEQFF
TRBD1 | . | TRBJ2-3 | TRBV6-5 | TGTGCCAGCAGTTACTCCGGGACAGGGGGGCAGTATTTT | CASSYSGTGGQYF
TRBD1 | . | TRBJ1-1 | TRBV27 | TGTGCCAGCAGGACAGGGGCAACTGAAGCTTTCTTT | CASRTGATEAFF
. | . | TRBJ2-1 | TRBV15 | TGTGCCACCGCGAGAGGGGCTCGACGACCTCGGGGGGAGCAGTTCTTC | CATARGARRPRGEQFF
TRBD1 | . | TRBJ2-1 | TRBV9 | TGTGCCAGCAGCGCGGGGACAGGGAGTTACAATGAGCAGTTCTTC | CASSAGTGSYNEQFF
. | . | TRBJ2-7 | TRBV19 | TGTGCCAGTAGTATCCGAGGTTCGCACAGGGTCTTGGGCGAGCAGTACTTC | CASSIRGSHRVLGEQYF
TRBD1 | . | TRBJ1-4 | TRBV4-2 | TGTGCCAGCAGCCAGAGAGCAGGGGGGAATGAAAAACTGTTTTTT | CASSQRAGGNEKLFF
. | . | TRBJ2-7 | TRBV5-5 | TGTGCCAGCAGCTTGGCGCAGGGATACGAGCAGTACTTC | CASSLAQGYEQYF
. | . | TRBJ2-1 | TRBV6-5 | TGTGCCAGCAGTGGACTCATGAGGTACAATGAGCAGTTCTTC | CASSGLMRYNEQFF
TRBD1 | few | TRBJ2-3 | TRBV7-9 | TGTGCCAGCAGCGCCTGCTTCCGGGACAGCTGCACAGATACGCAGTATTTT | CASSACFRDSCTDTQYF
TRBD1 | . | TRBJ2-1 | TRBV7-9 | TGTGCCAGCAGCCAGGGGACAGGCGGTGAGCAGTTCTTC | CASSQGTGGEQFF
TRBD1 | once | TRBJ1-1 | TRBV19 | TGTGCCAGTAGTATAGGGCCCCTGACAGGGCGGCGGGGTATATTATTCGAAGCTTTCTTT | CASSIGPLTGRRGILFEAFF
. | . | TRBJ1-1 | TRBV4-2 | TGTGCCAGCAGCCAAGGGATGCGGAGGGAAACTGAAGCTTTCTTT | CASSQGMRRETEAFF
. | few | TRBJ1-1 | TRBV28 | TGTGCCAGCAGTTTAATCAGCACTGAAGCTTTCTTT | CASSLISTEAFF
. | once | TRBJ1-6 | TRBV9 | TGTGCCAGCAGCGTAGCGGCAGGGGAGCAATCACCCCTCCACTTT | CASSVAAGEQSPLHF
. | . | TRBJ2-1 | TRBV7-9 | TGTTCCAGCAGCTTACTCTTCAATGAGCAGTTCTTC | CSSSLLFNEQFF
. | . | TRBJ1-1 | TRBV7-8 | TGTGCCAGCAGCTTAGGAGGGCGCTGGCGAACTGAAGCTTTCTTT | CASSLGGRWRTEAFF
. | . | TRBJ2-7 | TRBV6-5 | TGTGCCAGCAGAGACAGTACCTACGAGCAGTACTTC | CASRDSTYEQYF
. | . | TRBJ2-2 | TRBV9 | TGTGCCAGCAGCGTAGCCCTGGGGGGGCAGCCGTCCACCGGGGAGCTGTTTTTT | CASSVALGGQPSTGELFF
. | . | TRBJ2-7 | TRBV2 | TGTGCCAGCAGAGACTTGGGCGGAGGCTACGAGCAGTACTTC | CASRDLGGGYEQYF
. | . | TRBJ2-7 | TRBV6-1 | TGTGCCAGCAGTGAGGTAGGCAGGAAGGCTCGGGAGCAGTACTTC | CASSEVGRKAREQYF
TRBD1 | . | TRBJ1-2 | TRBV5-5 | TGTGCCAGCAGCGCGACAGGGAGGTATGGCTACACCTTC | CASSATGRYGYTF
. | . | TRBJ2-1 | TRBV27 | TGTGCCAGCCGTACAGGCAATGAGCAGTTCTTC | CASRTGNEQFF
TRBD2 | . | TRBJ2-7 | TRBV10-3 | TGTGCCATCAGTGTTAGCGGGAGTGGCGAGCAGTACTTC | CAISVSGSGEQYF
. | . | TRBJ1-4 | TRBV4-1 | TGCGCCAGCAGCCCTTCGGAGCTCAATGAAAAACTGTTTTTT | CASSPSELNEKLFF
TRBD2 | few | TRBJ2-3 | TRBV7-2 | TGTGCCAGCAGCTTAAAAGCGGGAGGGAGTGGTACGCAGTATTTT | CASSLKAGGSGTQYF
TRBD2 | . | TRBJ2-3 | TRBV27 | TGTGCCAGCCGAGGACTAGCGGGAGGTGGAGATACGCAGTATTTT | CASRGLAGGGDTQYF
TRBD1 | . | TRBJ1-1 | TRBV7-2 | TGTGCCAGCAGCAGAACCGGGACAGGGCATGAAGCTTTCTTT | CASSRTGTGHEAFF
TRBD2 | . | TRBJ2-5 | TRBV5-8 | TGTGCCAGATCGGCTAGCGGGATAGAGACCCAGTACTTC | CARSASGIETQYF
TRBD1 | . | TRBJ1-1 | TRBV27 | TGTGCCAGCAGTTTAAGCAGGGGGCAAACTGAAGCTTTCTTT | CASSLSRGQTEAFF
. | . | TRBJ2-2 | TRBV19 | TGTGCCAGTAGTATCAGAGACACCACCCCCGGGGAGCTGTTTTTT | CASSIRDTTPGELFF
TRBD2 | . | TRBJ2-1 | TRBV6-4 | TGTGCCAGCAGTGGGGGACTAGCGGGAGGTTACAATGAGCAGTTCTTC | CASSGGLAGGYNEQFF